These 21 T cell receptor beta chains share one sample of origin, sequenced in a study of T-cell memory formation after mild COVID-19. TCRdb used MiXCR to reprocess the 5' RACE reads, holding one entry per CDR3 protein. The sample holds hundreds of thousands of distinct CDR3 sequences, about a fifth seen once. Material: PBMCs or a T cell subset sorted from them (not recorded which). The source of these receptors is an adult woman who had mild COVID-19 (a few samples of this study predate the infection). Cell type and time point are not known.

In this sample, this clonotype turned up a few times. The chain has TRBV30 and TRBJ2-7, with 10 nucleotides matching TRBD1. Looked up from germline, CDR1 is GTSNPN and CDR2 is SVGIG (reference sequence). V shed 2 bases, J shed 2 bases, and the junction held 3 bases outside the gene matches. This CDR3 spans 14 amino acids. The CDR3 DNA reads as TGTGCCTGGAGTACCGGGACAGGGGCCTACGAGCAGTACTTC. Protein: CAWSTGTGAYEQYF.

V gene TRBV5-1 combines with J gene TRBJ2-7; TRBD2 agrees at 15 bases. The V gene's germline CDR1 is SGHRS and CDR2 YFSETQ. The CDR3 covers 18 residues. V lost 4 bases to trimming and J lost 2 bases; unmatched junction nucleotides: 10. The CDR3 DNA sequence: TGCGCCAGCAGCCGACGGACTAGCGGGGGGGCCGAACCCTACGAGCAGTACTTC. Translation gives CASSRRTSGGAEPYEQYF.

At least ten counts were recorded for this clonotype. The CDR3 DNA is TGCAGTGCTAGAGAGGGGACAGATACGCAGTATTTT. Its translation: CSAREGTDTQYF. The chain has TRBV20-1 and TRBJ2-3; no definite D call. The length of the CDR3 is 12 residues. CDR1 is DFQATT and CDR2 is SNEGSKA in the germline V gene (reference sequence). Trimming shortened V by 0 bases and J by 3 bases, and 4 bases separated the two germline ends.

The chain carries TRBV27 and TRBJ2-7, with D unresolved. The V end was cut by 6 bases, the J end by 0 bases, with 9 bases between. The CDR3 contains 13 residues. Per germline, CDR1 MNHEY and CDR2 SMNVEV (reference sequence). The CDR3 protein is CASSSLSSYEQYF. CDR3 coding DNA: TGTGCCAGCAGCTCCTTGAGCTCCTACGAGCAGTACTTC.

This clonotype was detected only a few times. CDR3 amino acids: CASSLGWVGDSPLHF. The DNA for the CDR3 is TGTGCCAGCAGCTTAGGATGGGTGGGGGATTCACCCCTCCACTTT. V and J are TRBV7-9 and TRBJ1-6; perhaps TRBD1 as D (5 bases). CDR3 length: 15 amino acids. V lost 1 base and J lost 8, with 12 bases in between. Germline assignment: CDR1 SEHNR and CDR2 FQNEAQ (reference sequence).

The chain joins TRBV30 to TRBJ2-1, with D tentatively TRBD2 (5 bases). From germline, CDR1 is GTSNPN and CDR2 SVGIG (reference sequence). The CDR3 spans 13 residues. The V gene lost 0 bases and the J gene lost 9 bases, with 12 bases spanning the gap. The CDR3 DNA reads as TGTGCCTGGAGTGTACAGCCGGGAAGTGAGCAGTTCTTC. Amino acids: CAWSVQPGSEQFF. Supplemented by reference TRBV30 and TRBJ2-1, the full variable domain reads SQTIHQWPATLVQPVGSPLSLECTVEGTSNPNLYWYRQAAGRGLQLLFYSVGIGQISSEVPQNLSASRPQDRQFILSSKKLLLSDSGFYLCAWSVQPGSEQFFGPGTRLTVL.

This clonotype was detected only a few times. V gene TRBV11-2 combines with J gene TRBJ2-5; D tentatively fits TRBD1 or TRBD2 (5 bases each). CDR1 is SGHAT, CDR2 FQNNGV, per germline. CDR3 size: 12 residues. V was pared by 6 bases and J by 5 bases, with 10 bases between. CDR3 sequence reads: CASRWGSETQYF. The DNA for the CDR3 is TGTGCCAGCAGGTGGGGGTCCGAGACCCAGTACTTC.

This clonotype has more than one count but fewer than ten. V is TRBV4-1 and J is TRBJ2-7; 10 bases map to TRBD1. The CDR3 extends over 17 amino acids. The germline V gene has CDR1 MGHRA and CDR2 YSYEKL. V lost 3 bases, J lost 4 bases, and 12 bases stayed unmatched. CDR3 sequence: CASSHVTGTGDFYEQYF. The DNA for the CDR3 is TGCGCCAGCAGCCATGTAACCGGGACAGGGGACTTTTACGAGCAGTACTTC.

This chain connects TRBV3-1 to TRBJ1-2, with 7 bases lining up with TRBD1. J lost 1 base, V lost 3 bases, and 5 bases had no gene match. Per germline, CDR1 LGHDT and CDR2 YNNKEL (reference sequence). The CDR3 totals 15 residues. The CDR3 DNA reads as TGTGCCAGCAGCCACCGGGACAGCGGTAACTATGGCTACACCTTC. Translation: CASSHRDSGNYGYTF.

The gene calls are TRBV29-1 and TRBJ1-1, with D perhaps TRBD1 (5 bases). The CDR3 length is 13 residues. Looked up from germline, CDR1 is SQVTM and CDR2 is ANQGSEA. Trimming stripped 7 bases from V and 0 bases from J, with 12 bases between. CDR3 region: CSGETQVNTEAFF. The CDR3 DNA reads TGCAGCGGGGAAACACAGGTGAACACTGAAGCTTTCTTT.

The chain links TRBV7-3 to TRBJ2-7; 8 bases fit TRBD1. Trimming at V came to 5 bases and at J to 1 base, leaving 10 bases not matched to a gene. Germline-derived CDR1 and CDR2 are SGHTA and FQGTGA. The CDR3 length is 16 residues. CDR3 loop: CASSPAGQGGSYEQYF. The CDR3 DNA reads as TGTGCCAGCAGCCCGGCCGGACAGGGTGGGTCCTACGAGCAGTACTTC.

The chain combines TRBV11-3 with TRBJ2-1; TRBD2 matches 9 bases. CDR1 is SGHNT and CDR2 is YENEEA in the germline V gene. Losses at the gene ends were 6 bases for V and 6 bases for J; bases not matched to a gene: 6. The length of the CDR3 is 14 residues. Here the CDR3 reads CASSPGTSFNEQFF. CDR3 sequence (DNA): TGTGCCAGCAGTCCCGGGACTAGCTTCAATGAGCAGTTCTTC.

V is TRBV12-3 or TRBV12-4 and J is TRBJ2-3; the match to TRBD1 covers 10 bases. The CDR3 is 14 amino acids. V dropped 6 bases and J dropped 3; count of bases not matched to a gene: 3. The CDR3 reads CASSMDRGTDTQYF. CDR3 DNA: TGTGCCAGCAGCATGGACAGGGGGACAGATACGCAGTATTTT.

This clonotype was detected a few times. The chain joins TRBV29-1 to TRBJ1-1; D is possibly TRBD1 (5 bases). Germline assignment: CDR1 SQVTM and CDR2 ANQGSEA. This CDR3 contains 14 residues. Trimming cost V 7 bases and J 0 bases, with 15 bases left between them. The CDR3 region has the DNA TGCAGCGGGGGGGATTCAGGGATGAACACTGAAGCTTTCTTT. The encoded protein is CSGGDSGMNTEAFF.

The CDR3: CASKSGSAMNTEAFF. The CDR3 DNA reads as TGTGCCAGCAAGTCAGGGTCCGCCATGAACACTGAAGCTTTCTTT. J is TRBJ1-1 and V is TRBV7-2, with TRBD1 as a possible D gene (5 bases). Trimming cost V 7 bases and J 0 bases, with 15 bases left between them. The CDR3 loop spans 15 amino acids. Germline V gene lookup returns CDR1 SGHTA and CDR2 FQGNSA.

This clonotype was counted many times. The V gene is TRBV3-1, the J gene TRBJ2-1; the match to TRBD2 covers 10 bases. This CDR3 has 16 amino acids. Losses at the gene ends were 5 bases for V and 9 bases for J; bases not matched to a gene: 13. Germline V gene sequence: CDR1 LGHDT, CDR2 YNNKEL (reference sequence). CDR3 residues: CASSYSMASGSTEQFF. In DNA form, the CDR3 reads TGTGCCAGCAGCTACAGTATGGCTAGCGGGAGTACTGAGCAGTTCTTC.

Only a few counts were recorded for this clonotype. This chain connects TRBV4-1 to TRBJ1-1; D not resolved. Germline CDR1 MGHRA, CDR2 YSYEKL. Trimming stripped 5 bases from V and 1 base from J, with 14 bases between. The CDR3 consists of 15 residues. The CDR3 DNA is TGCGCCAGCAGCGCCCTAGGCTTCGAGAACACTGAAGCTTTCTTT. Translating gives CASSALGFENTEAFF.

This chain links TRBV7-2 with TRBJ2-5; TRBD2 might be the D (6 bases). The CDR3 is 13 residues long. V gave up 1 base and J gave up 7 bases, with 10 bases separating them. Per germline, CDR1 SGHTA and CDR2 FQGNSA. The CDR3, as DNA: TGTGCCAGCAGCTTAGTGAAGGAGGGGACCCAGTACTTC. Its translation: CASSLVKEGTQYF. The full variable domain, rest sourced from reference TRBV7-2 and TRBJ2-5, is GAGVSQSPSNKVTEKGKDVELRCDPISGHTALYWYRQSLGQGLEFLIYFQGNSAPDKSGLPSDRFSAERTGGSVSTLTIQRTQQEDSAVYLCASSLVKEGTQYFGPGTRLLVL.

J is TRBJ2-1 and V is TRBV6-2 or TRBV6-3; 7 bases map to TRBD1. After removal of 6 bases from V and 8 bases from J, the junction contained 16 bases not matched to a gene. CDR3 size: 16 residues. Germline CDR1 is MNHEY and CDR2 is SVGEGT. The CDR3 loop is CASRSGQVLGDDEQFF. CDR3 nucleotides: TGTGCCAGCAGAAGCGGACAGGTCTTGGGCGACGATGAGCAGTTCTTC.

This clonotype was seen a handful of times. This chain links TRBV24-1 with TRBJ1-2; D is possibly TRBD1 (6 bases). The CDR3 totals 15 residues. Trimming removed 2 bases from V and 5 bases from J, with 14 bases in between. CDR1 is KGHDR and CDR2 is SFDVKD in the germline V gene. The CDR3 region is CATSDSGALWYGYTF. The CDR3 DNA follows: TGTGCCACCAGTGATTCGGGGGCACTTTGGTATGGCTACACCTTC.

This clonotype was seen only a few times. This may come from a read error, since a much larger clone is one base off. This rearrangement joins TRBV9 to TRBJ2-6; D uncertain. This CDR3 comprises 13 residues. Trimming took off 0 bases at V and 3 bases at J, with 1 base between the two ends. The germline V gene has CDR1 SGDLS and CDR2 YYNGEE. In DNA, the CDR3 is TGTGCCAGCAGCGTAGGTGGGGCCAACGTCCTGACTTTC. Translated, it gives CASSVGGANVLTF.